The clone carrying this T cell receptor (beta chain) came up a few times. This specimen belongs to a study of blood T cells in healthy people across ages. The CDR3 spans 16 residues. The germline V and J ends were trimmed by 2 bases and 2 bases, with 15 bases remaining between them. Germline lookup yields CDR1 MDHEN and CDR2 SYDVKM. Then a second PCR, running about 7 to 11 cycles, was carried out with a sample-barcoded 5' primer and a J-beta primer mix. MiXCR, run by TCRdb on the 5' RACE reads, gives a single entry per CDR3 protein. Among roughly 500,000 distinct CDR3 sequences, about 25% were seen once, and the ten largest hold just under 9%. The same specimen was also included in a second study, on T cells of mothers and their children. As reported in that work: Each child gave about 3 million TCR beta CDR3 reads (each mother, over 9.5 million).

The V gene is TRBV28, the J gene TRBJ2-5; possible D gene TRBD1, 6 bases. Sequenced input: blood. The clonotype originates from a boy between 10 and 17 years old in good health. The CDR3 here is CASSLQWGQGQETQYF. The CDR3 nucleotides are TGTGCCAGCAGTTTACAGTGGGGGCAGGGACAAGAGACCCAGTACTTC.